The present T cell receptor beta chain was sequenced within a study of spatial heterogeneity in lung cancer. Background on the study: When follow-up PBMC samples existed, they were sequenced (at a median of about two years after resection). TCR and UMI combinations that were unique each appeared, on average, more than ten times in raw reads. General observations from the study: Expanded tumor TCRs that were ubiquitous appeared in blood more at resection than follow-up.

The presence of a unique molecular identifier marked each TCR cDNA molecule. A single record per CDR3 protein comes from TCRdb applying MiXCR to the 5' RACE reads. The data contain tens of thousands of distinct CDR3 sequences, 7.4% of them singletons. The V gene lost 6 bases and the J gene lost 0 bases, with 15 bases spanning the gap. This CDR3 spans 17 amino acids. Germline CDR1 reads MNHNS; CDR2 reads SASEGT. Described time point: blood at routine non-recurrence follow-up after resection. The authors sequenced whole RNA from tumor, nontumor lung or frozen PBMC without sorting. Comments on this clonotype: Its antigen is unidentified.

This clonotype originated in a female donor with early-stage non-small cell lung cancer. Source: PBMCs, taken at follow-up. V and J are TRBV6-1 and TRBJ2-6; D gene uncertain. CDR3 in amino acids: CASSVSLPSSGANVLTF. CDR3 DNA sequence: TGTGCCAGCAGCGTTAGTCTACCCAGCTCTGGGGCCAACGTCCTGACTTTC.